This T cell receptor beta chain stems from a study of TIL therapy for anti-PD-1-resistant metastatic lung cancer. Study information: Patients then received nivolumab; progressors got lymphodepletion, TIL and IL-2. By whole-exome sequencing, median non-synonymous tumor mutation burden was around 1.5 mutations per megabase.

Described time point: pre-treatment sample, taken before nivolumab and TIL therapy. Germline CDR1 is SGHAT and CDR2 is FQNNGV. The CDR3 length is 15 residues. The ends were cut back, 4 bases at V and 4 bases at J, with 16 bases in the middle. This was the immunoSEQ v3 assay. The repertoire was sequenced with immunoSEQ multiplex PCR; TCRdb's copy has only in-frame clones and lacks some. The top ten clones hold less than 3% of a sample with 50,000 to 70,000 clones, 75% to 90% of them seen once. The receptor comes from a person aged 25 to 85 with non-small cell lung cancer. Sample: blood, taken at baseline. The gene calls are TRBV11-2 and TRBJ1-2; no clear D. The CDR3 DNA is TGTGCCAGCAGCTCAGCCAGGTTTATCGGCTATGGCTACACCTTC. Its translation is CASSSARFIGYGYTF.